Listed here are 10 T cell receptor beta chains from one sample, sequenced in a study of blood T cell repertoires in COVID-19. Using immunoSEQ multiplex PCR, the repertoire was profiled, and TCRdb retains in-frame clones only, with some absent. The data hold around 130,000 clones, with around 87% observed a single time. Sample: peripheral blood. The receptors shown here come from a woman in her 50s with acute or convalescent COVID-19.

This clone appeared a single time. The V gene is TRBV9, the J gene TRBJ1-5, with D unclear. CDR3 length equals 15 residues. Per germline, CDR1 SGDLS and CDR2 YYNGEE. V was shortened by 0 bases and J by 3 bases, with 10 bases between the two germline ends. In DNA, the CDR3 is TGTGCCAGCAGCGTAGACGGGAAAGTCAATCAGCCCCAGCATTTT. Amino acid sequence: CASSVDGKVNQPQHF.

The CDR3 nucleotides are TGTGCCAGCAGCTATACAGTGGACACTGAAGCTTTCTTT. Residues: CASSYTVDTEAFF. The chain uses TRBV11-2 and TRBJ1-1, with no clear D. The CDR3 sequence is 13 residues long. Germline CDR1 SGHAT, CDR2 FQNNGV. Trimming pared 4 bases from V and 3 bases from J, leaving 9 bases between.

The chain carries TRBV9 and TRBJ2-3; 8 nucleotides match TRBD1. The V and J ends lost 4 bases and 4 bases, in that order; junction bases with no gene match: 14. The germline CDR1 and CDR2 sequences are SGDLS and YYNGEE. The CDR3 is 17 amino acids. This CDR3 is CASSLGTGTSGSDTQYF. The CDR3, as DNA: TGTGCCAGCAGCTTGGGGACAGGTACGTCCGGTTCAGATACGCAGTATTTT.

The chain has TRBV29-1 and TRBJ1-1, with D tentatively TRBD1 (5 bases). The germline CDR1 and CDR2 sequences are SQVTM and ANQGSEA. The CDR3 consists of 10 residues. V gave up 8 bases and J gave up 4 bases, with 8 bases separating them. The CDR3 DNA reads TGCAGCCACGGGGGCACTGAAGCTTTCTTT. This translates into CSHGGTEAFF.

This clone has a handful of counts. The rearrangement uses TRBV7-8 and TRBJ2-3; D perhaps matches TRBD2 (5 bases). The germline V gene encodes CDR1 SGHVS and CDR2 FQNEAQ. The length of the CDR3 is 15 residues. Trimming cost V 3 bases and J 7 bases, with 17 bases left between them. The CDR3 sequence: CASSFRTLVGNTQYF. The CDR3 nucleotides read TGTGCCAGCAGCTTTAGGACTCTGGTAGGGAATACGCAGTATTTT.

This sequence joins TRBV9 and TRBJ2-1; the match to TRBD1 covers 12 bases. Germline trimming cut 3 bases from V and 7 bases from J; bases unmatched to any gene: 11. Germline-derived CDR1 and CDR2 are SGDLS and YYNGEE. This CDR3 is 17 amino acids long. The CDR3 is CASSAGVGQGARNEQFF. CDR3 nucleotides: TGTGCCAGCAGCGCCGGTGTGGGACAGGGGGCTCGGAATGAGCAGTTCTTC.

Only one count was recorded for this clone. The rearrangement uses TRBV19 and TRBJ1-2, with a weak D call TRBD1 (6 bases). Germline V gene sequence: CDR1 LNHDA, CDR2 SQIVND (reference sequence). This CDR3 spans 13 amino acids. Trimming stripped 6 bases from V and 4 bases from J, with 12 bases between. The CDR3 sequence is CASRQGSGYGYTF. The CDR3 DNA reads TGTGCCAGTAGACAGGGAAGTGGCTATGGCTACACCTTC.

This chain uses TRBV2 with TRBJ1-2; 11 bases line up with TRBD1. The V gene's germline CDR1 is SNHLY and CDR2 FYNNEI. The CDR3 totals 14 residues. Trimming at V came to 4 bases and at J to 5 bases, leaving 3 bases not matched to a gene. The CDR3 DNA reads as TGTGCCAGCAGTGCCGGACAGGGGGCATATGGCTACACCTTC. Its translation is CASSAGQGAYGYTF.

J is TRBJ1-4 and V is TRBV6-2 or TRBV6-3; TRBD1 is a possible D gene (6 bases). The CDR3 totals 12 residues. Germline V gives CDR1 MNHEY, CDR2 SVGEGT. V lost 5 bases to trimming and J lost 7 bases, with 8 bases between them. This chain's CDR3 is CASSQGPEKLFF. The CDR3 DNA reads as TGTGCCAGCAGTCAGGGGCCTGAAAAACTGTTTTTT.

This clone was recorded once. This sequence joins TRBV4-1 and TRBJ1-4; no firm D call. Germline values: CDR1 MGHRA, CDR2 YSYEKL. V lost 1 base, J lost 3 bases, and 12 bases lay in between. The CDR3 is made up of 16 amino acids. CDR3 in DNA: TGCGCCAGCAGCCAAGCTTGGCGAGGAGCTAATGAAAAACTGTTTTTT. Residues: CASSQAWRGANEKLFF.